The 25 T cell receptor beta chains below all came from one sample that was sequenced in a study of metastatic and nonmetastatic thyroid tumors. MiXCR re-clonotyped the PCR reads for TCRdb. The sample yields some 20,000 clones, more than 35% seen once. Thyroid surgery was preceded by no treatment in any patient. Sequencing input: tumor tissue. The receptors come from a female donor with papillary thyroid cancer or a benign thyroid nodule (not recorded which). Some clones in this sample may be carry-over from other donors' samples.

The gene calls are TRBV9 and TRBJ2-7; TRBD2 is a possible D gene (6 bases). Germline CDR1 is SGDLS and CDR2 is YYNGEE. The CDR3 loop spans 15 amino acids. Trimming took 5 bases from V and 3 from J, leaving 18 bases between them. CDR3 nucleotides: TGTGCCAGCAGTATGTCGCCGGGGGAAGGCTACGAGCAGTACTTC. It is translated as CASSMSPGEGYEQYF.

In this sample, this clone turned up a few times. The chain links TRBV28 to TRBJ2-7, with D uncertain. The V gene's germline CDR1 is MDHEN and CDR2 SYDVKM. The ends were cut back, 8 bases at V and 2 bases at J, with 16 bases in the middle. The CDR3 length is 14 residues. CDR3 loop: CASEGRPTPYEQYF. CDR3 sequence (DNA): TGTGCCAGCGAAGGCAGGCCCACTCCCTACGAGCAGTACTTC.

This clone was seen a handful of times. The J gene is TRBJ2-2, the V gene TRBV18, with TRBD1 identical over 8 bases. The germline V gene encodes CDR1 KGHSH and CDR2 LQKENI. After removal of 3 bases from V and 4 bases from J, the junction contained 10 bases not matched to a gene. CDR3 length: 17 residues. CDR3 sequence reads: CASSPTGVADFTGELFF. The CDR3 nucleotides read TGTGCCAGCTCACCGACAGGGGTGGCAGATTTCACCGGGGAGCTGTTTTTT.

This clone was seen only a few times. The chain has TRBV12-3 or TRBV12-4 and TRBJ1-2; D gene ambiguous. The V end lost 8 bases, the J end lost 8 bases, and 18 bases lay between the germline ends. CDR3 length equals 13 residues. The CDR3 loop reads CASARSHLWGYTF. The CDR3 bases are TGTGCCAGCGCGCGCTCACATCTGTGGGGCTACACCTTC.

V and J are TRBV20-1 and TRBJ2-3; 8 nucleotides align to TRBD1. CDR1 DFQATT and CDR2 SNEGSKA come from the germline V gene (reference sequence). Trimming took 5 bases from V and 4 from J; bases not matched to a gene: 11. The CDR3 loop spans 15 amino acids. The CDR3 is CSAVPGTGRADTQYF. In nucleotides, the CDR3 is TGCAGTGCTGTCCCCGGGACAGGAAGGGCAGATACGCAGTATTTT.

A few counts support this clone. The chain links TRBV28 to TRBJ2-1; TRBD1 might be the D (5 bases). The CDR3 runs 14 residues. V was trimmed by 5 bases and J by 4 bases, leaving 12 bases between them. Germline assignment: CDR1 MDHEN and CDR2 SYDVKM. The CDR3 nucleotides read TGTGCCAGCAGTCTACAGGACACTTACAATGAGCAGTTCTTC. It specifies CASSLQDTYNEQFF. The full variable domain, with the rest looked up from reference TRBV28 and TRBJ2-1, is DVKVTQSSRYLVKRTGEKVFLECVQDMDHENMFWYRQDPGLGLRLIYFSYDVKMKEKGDIPEGYSVSREKKERFSLILESASTNQTSMYLCASSLQDTYNEQFFGPGTRLTVL.

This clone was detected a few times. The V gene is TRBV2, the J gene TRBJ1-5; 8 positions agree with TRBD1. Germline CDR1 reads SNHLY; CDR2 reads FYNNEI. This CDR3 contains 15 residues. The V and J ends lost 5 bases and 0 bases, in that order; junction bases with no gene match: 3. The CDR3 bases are TGTGCCAGCAGTTGGGACAGGTATAGCAATCAGCCCCAGCATTTT. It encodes CASSWDRYSNQPQHF.

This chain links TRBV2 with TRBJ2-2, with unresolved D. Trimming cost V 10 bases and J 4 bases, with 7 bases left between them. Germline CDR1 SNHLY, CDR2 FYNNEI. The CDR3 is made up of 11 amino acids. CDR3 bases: TGTGCCACCGCAGGCACCGGGGAGCTGTTTTTT. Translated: CATAGTGELFF. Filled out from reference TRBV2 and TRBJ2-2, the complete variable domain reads EPEVTQTPSHQVTQMGQEVILRCVPISNHLYFYWYRQILGQKVEFLVSFYNNEISEKSEIFDDQFSVERPDGSNFTLKIRSTKLEDSAMYFCATAGTGELFFGEGSRLTVL.

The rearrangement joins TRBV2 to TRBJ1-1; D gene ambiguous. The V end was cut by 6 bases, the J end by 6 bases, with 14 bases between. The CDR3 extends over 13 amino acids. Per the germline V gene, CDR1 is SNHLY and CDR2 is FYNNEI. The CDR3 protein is CASRGDMAAEAFF. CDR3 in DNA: TGTGCCAGCAGAGGTGACATGGCCGCTGAAGCTTTCTTT.

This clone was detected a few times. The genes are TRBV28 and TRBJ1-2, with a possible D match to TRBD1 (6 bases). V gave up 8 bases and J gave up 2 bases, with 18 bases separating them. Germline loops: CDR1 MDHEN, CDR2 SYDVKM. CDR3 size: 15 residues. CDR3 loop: CASLSSTGTNYGYTF. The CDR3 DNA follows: TGTGCCAGCCTTTCTTCTACCGGGACAAACTATGGCTACACCTTC.

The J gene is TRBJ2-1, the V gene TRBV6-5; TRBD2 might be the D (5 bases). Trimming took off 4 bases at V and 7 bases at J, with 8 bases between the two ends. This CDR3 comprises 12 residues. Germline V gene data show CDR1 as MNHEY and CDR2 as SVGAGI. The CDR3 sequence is CASSSRVNEQFF. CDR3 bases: TGTGCCAGCAGTTCGCGGGTGAATGAGCAGTTCTTC.

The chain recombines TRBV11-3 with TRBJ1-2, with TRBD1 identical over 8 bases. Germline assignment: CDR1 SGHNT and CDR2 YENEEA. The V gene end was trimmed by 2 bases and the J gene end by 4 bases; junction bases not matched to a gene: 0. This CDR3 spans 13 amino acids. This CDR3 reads CASSLTGGYGYTF. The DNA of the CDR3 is TGTGCCAGCAGCTTAACAGGGGGCTATGGCTACACCTTC.

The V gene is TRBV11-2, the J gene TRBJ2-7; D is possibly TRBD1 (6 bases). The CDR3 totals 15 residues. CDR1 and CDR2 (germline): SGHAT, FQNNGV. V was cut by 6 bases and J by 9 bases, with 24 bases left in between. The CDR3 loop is CASSRTDSTGFGQYF. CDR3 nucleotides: TGTGCCAGCAGTCGAACGGATAGTACAGGGTTCGGGCAGTACTTC.

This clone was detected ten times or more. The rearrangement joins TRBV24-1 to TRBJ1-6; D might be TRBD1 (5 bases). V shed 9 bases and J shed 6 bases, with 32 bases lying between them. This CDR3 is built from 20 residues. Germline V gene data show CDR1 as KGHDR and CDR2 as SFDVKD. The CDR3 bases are TGTGCCACCTGGGTTACTTGGATAGCGGAGGGGACGTTTTTTAATTCACCCCTCCACTTT. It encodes CATWVTWIAEGTFFNSPLHF.

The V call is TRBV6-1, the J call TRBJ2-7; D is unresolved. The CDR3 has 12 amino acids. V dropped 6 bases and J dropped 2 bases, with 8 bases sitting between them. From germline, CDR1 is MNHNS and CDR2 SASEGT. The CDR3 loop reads CASRKQPYEQYF. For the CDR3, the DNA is TGTGCCAGCAGGAAGCAACCCTACGAGCAGTACTTC.

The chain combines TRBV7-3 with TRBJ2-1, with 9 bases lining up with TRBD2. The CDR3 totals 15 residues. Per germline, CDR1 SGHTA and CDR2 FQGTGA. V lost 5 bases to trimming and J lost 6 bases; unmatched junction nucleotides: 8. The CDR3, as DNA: TGTGCCAGCAGCAATAGGCGGGAGGGGGGCAATGAGCAGTTCTTC. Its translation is CASSNRREGGNEQFF. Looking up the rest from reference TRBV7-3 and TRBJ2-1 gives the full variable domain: GAGVSQTPSNKVTEKGKYVELRCDPISGHTALYWYRQSLGQGPEFLIYFQGTGAADDSGLPNDRFFAVRPEGSVSTLKIQRTERGDSAVYLCASSNRREGGNEQFFGPGTRLTVL.

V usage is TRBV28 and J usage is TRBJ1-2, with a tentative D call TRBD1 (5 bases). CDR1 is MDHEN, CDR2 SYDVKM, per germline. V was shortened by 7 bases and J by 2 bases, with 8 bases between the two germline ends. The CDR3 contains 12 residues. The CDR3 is CASTKGNYGYTF. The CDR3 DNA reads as TGTGCCAGCACGAAGGGGAACTATGGCTACACCTTC.

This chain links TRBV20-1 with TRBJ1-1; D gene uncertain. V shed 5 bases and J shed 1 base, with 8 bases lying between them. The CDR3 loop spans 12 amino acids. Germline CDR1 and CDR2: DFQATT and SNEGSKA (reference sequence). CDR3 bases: TGCAGTGCTTCTGGCGGGAACACTGAAGCTTTCTTT. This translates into CSASGGNTEAFF.

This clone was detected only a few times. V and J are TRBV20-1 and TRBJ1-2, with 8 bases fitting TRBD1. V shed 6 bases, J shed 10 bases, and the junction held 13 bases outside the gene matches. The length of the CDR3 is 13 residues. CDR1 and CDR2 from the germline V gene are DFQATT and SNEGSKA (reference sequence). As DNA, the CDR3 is TGCAGTGCCTCACCCTCGACAGGGGCATCCTACACCTTC. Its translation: CSASPSTGASYTF.

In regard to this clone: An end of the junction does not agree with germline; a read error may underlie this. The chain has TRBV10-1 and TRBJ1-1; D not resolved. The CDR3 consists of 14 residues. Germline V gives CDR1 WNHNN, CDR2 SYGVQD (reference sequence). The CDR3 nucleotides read TGCGCCAGCAGTGAGTCCGGGGTAAGCACTCAAGCTTTCTTT. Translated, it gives CASSESGVSTQAFF.

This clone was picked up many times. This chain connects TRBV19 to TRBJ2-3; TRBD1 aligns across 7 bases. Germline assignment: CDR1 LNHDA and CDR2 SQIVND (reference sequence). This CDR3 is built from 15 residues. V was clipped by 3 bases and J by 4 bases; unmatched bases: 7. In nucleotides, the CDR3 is TGTGCCAGTAGTATTCAGGGGGAGCTGTCAGATACGCAGTATTTT. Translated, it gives CASSIQGELSDTQYF.

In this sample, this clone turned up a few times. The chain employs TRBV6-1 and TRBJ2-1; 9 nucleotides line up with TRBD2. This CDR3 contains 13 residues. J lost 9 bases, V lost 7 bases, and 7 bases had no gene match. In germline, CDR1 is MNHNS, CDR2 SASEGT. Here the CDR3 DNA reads TGTGCCAGCAATGCGGGAGGGCCCTTTGAGCAGTTCTTC. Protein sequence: CASNAGGPFEQFF.

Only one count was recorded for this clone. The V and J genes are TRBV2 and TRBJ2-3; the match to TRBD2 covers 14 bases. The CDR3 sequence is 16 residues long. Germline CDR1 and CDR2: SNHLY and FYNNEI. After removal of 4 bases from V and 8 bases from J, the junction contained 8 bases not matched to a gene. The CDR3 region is CASSVQGLAGVGTQYF. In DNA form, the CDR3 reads TGTGCCAGCAGTGTGCAGGGACTAGCGGGAGTCGGTACGCAGTATTTT.

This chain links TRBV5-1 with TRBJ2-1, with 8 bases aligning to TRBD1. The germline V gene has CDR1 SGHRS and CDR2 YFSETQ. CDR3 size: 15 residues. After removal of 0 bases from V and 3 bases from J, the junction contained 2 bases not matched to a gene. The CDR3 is CASSLEGQDYNEQFF. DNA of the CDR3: TGCGCCAGCAGCTTGGAGGGACAGGACTACAATGAGCAGTTCTTC.

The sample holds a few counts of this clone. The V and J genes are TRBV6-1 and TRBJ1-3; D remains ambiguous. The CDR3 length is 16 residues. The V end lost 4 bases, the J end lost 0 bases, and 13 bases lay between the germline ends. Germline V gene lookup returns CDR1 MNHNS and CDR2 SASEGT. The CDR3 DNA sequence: TGTGCCAGCAGTGTAATACCCATAGGCTCTGGAAACACCATATATTTT. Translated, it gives CASSVIPIGSGNTIYF.